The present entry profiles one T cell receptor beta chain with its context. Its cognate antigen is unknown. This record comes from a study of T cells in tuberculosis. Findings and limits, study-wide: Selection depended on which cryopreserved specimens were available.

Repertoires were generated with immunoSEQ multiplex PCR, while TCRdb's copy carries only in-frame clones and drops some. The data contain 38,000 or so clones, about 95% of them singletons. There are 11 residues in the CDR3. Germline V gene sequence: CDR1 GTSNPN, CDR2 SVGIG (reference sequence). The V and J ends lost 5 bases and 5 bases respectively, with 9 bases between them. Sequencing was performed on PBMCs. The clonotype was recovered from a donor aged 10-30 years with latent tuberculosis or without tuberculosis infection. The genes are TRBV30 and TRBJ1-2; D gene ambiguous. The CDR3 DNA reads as TGTGCCTGGGTCGAGCCTTATGGCTACACCTTC. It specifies CAWVEPYGYTF.